These 25 T cell receptor beta chains came from one sample sequenced in a study of T cell repertoires in cytomegalovirus infection. One entry per CDR3 protein, called by TCRdb with MiXCR from the reads. The table shows over 150,000 distinct CDR3 sequences, with approximately 20% occurring only once. Sequenced: PBMCs. The receptors stem from a human donor in good health (CMV status not recorded). Some clones in this sample may be carry-over from other donors' samples.

This clonotype was counted ten times or more. V gene TRBV6-2 or TRBV6-3 combines with J gene TRBJ2-2; D is undetermined. With 6 bases removed from V and 5 bases from J, the gap between germline ends came to 13 bases. CDR1 and CDR2 (germline): MNHEY, SVGEGT. CDR3 length: 14 residues. The CDR3 DNA is TGTGCCAGCAGCCCGTCGGAGAAAACCGGGGAGCTGTTTTTT. Translation gives CASSPSEKTGELFF.

The chain links TRBV5-1 to TRBJ1-5, with 7 bases that match TRBD1. Looked up from germline, CDR1 is SGHRS and CDR2 is YFSETQ. This CDR3 region has 17 residues. The V and J ends lost 4 bases and 0 bases, in that order; junction bases with no gene match: 10. The CDR3 DNA reads TGCGCCAGCAGCGGCCGGGACAGTGGGGATAGCAATCAGCCCCAGCATTTT. Translating it yields CASSGRDSGDSNQPQHF.

The CDR3 nucleotides are TGCGCCAGTAAACGGGAGCTCGGGGATAATTCACCCCTCCACTTT. This codes for CASKRELGDNSPLHF. The chain joins TRBV5-1 to TRBJ1-6; no firm D call. Germline lookup yields CDR1 SGHRS and CDR2 YFSETQ. V shed 8 bases and J shed 5 bases, with 17 bases lying between them. The CDR3 extends over 15 amino acids.

This clonotype has just a few counts. This rearrangement joins TRBV5-1 to TRBJ1-1; 10 bases fit TRBD1. The trim removed 3 bases at V and 3 bases at J, leaving 5 bases unmatched. The CDR3 runs to 15 residues. In germline, CDR1 is SGHRS, CDR2 YFSETQ. CDR3 nucleotide sequence: TGCGCCAGCAGCTCGACAGGGGGCAAGGACACTGAAGCTTTCTTT. This sequence encodes CASSSTGGKDTEAFF.

This clonotype has only a few counts. The rearrangement joins TRBV2 to TRBJ1-2; 11 nucleotides match TRBD1. From germline, CDR1 is SNHLY and CDR2 FYNNEI. V lost 11 bases to trimming and J lost 6 bases; unmatched junction nucleotides: 11. The CDR3 spans 14 residues. The CDR3 DNA reads TGTGCCGGACGGGACAGGGGGGCGATGAATGGCTACACCTTC. It specifies CAGRDRGAMNGYTF.

This clonotype was observed a few times. The chain has TRBV20-1 and TRBJ1-4; TRBD1 matches 7 bases. This CDR3 region has 15 residues. CDR1 is DFQATT and CDR2 is SNEGSKA in the germline V gene (reference sequence). V trimming: 1 base; J trimming: 0 bases; junction bases outside the gene matches: 2. The CDR3 DNA sequence: TGCAGTGCTAGAGTAGACAGGGCAACTAATGAAAAACTGTTTTTT. It yields the protein CSARVDRATNEKLFF.

The V call is TRBV20-1, the J call TRBJ2-5; tentative D call: TRBD1 (7 bases). V shed 7 bases and J shed 3 bases, with 9 bases lying between them. Germline V gene data show CDR1 as DFQATT and CDR2 as SNEGSKA (reference sequence). The CDR3 extends over 11 amino acids. CDR3 loop: CSGGTEETQYF. The CDR3 DNA reads as TGCAGTGGCGGGACAGAAGAGACCCAGTACTTC.

This chain joins TRBV5-1 and TRBJ2-7; a weak D match, TRBD2 (7 bases). V was trimmed by 3 bases and J by 5 bases, leaving 15 bases between them. The CDR3 is 14 residues long. Germline V gives CDR1 SGHRS, CDR2 YFSETQ. CDR3 in amino acids: CASSSTTGRDEQYF. The CDR3 DNA is TGCGCCAGCAGCTCCACAACAGGGAGGGACGAGCAGTACTTC. Using reference TRBV5-1 and TRBJ2-7 for the parts outside the CDR3, the full variable domain is KAGVTQTPRYLIKTRGQQVTLSCSPISGHRSVSWYQQTPGQGLQFLFEYFSETQRNKGNFPGRFSGRQFSNSRSEMNVSTLELGDSALYLCASSSTTGRDEQYFGPGTRLTVT.

The J gene is TRBJ2-3, the V gene TRBV5-1; perhaps D is TRBD1 or TRBD2 (6 bases each). V shed 5 bases and J shed 3 bases, with 13 bases lying between them. Germline CDR1 reads SGHRS; CDR2 reads YFSETQ. CDR3 length: 14 amino acids. Here the CDR3 reads CASRFGGGTDTQYF. The CDR3 DNA follows: TGCGCCAGCAGATTCGGGGGCGGTACAGATACGCAGTATTTT.

The chain is built from TRBV12-3 or TRBV12-4 and TRBJ2-7; TRBD1 matches 10 bases. The CDR3 sequence is 15 residues long. The junction had 6 bases not matched to a gene; V was cut back by 2 bases and J by 5 bases. The CDR3 DNA follows: TGTGCCAGCAGTTTATATGGGACAGGGGTTCACGAGCAGTACTTC. This sequence encodes CASSLYGTGVHEQYF.

The chain has TRBV18 and TRBJ2-1, with 7 bases matching TRBD1. This CDR3 comprises 17 residues. Per the germline V gene, CDR1 is KGHSH and CDR2 is LQKENI. J gave up 2 bases and V 0 bases, and 7 bases lay outside the gene matches. The CDR3, as DNA: TGTGCCAGCTCACCACCTTCCGACAGGGTCCCCTACAATGAGCAGTTCTTC. It is translated as CASSPPSDRVPYNEQFF.

The chain couples TRBV6-1 to TRBJ2-1; 7 nucleotides align to TRBD1. CDR1 and CDR2 (germline): MNHNS, SASEGT. V lost 0 bases, J lost 5 bases, and 1 base stayed unmatched. This CDR3 has 14 residues. The CDR3 loop is CASSEAGQNNEQFF. CDR3 DNA: TGTGCCAGCAGTGAAGCGGGACAGAACAATGAGCAGTTCTTC.

This chain uses TRBV12-3 or TRBV12-4 with TRBJ1-5; 7 nucleotides match TRBD1. This CDR3 has 14 amino acids. Unmatched junction bases numbered 9, after V lost 6 bases and J lost 7 bases. The DNA for the CDR3 is TGTGCCAGCAGATCCACAGGGGTAGGGCAGCCCCAGCATTTT. Residues: CASRSTGVGQPQHF.

The table lists this clonotype with a few counts. This chain's CDR3 is CASSLRGRYNEQFF. In DNA, the CDR3 is TGTGCCAGCAGCTTGAGGGGGCGTTACAATGAGCAGTTCTTC. V is TRBV11-2 and J is TRBJ2-1; 7 bases line up with TRBD1. V trimming: 3 bases; J trimming: 4 bases; junction bases outside the gene matches: 3. Germline CDR1 SGHAT, CDR2 FQNNGV. The CDR3 is 14 residues long.

This clonotype was counted between two and nine times. CDR3 region: CASSPQDSGANVLTF. Here the CDR3 DNA reads TGTGCCAGCAGCCCCCAAGATTCTGGGGCCAACGTCCTGACTTTC. The genes are TRBV28 and TRBJ2-6; D remains unclear. Germline values: CDR1 MDHEN, CDR2 SYDVKM. V lost 6 bases to trimming and J lost 1 base, with 10 bases between them. This CDR3 spans 15 amino acids.

This clonotype was detected only a few times. The gene calls are TRBV20-1 and TRBJ2-7, with a possible D match to TRBD2 (6 bases). The germline V gene encodes CDR1 DFQATT and CDR2 SNEGSKA (reference sequence). Trimming removed 6 bases at V and 5 bases at J, with 14 bases between. This CDR3 has 12 residues. The CDR3 nucleotides read TGCAGTGCGAAAACCCCGGGGGACGAGCAGTACTTC. Residues: CSAKTPGDEQYF.

This clonotype was observed many times. The gene calls are TRBV7-2 and TRBJ2-7; 7 positions match TRBD1. The V gene end was trimmed by 5 bases and the J gene end by 3 bases; junction bases not matched to a gene: 13. CDR1 and CDR2 (germline): SGHTA, FQGNSA. The CDR3 covers 16 residues. This chain's CDR3 is CASSGQEFSLYYEQYF. CDR3 sequence (DNA): TGTGCCAGCAGCGGACAGGAGTTCTCCTTGTACTACGAGCAGTACTTC.

There are many counts of this clonotype. The chain links TRBV7-9 to TRBJ1-1; D remains unclear. The CDR3 contains 14 residues. Trimming removed 3 bases from V and 2 bases from J, with 10 bases in between. Germline V gives CDR1 SEHNR, CDR2 FQNEAQ (reference sequence). The CDR3 loop reads CASSFRESNTEAFF. The CDR3 region has the DNA TGTGCCAGCAGCTTTCGAGAGAGTAACACTGAAGCTTTCTTT.

This clonotype occurred a few times. The chain is built from TRBV12-3 or TRBV12-4 and TRBJ2-7, with unresolved D. Between the trimmed V and J ends, which lost 6 bases and 1 base, there was a span of 13 bases. The CDR3 runs to 14 residues. CDR3 sequence reads: CASSDDEVSYEQYF. In DNA, the CDR3 is TGTGCCAGCAGCGACGATGAGGTTTCCTACGAGCAGTACTTC.

This chain joins TRBV28 and TRBJ1-2; D gene unclear. The length of the CDR3 is 12 residues. The ends were cut back, 9 bases at V and 8 bases at J, with 16 bases in the middle. Looked up from germline, CDR1 is MDHEN and CDR2 is SYDVKM. The CDR3 protein is CASREGSGGYTF. The CDR3 bases are TGTGCCAGTAGAGAGGGATCTGGGGGCTACACCTTC.

J is TRBJ2-7 and V is TRBV5-1; 10 bases are shared with TRBD1. The CDR3 has 13 amino acids. The J segment lost 4 bases and the V segment lost 5 bases, leaving 3 bases of the junction unmatched. The V gene's germline CDR1 is SGHRS and CDR2 YFSETQ. The CDR3 protein is CASRPDRGYEQYF. The CDR3 DNA is TGCGCCAGCAGACCGGACAGGGGGTACGAGCAGTACTTC.

This clonotype has just one count. This rearrangement joins TRBV7-2 to TRBJ2-2; 8 bases match TRBD1. V lost 5 bases to trimming and J lost 6 bases; unmatched junction nucleotides: 11. This CDR3 spans 16 amino acids. Germline V gene sequence: CDR1 SGHTA, CDR2 FQGNSA. The CDR3 DNA is TGTGCCAGCAGCCCTAGGCTCGGACAGGGAGCCGGGGAGCTGTTTTTT. Its protein product is CASSPRLGQGAGELFF.

This chain uses TRBV11-1 with TRBJ2-3; D is unresolved. Germline-derived CDR1 and CDR2 are SGHAT and FQDESV (reference sequence). The CDR3 extends over 16 amino acids. Trimming shortened V by 5 bases and J by 5 bases, and 20 bases separated the two germline ends. The DNA for the CDR3 is TGTGCCAGCAGCCCCCCCCCCCTGCTCGGTCTAGATACGCAGTATTTT. Translation: CASSPPPLLGLDTQYF. Complete variable domain (other parts from reference TRBV11-1 and TRBJ2-3): EAEVAQSPRYKITEKSQAVAFWCDPISGHATLYWYRQILGQGPELLVQFQDESVVDDSQLPKDRFSAERLKGVDSTLKIQPAELGDSAMYLCASSPPPLLGLDTQYFGPGTRLTVL.

At least ten counts were recorded for this clonotype. The chain couples TRBV7-2 to TRBJ1-2; weak D call: TRBD1 (5 bases). CDR1 is SGHTA and CDR2 is FQGNSA in the germline V gene. This CDR3 contains 11 residues. Trimming took 1 base from V and 10 from J, leaving 7 bases between them. The CDR3 DNA reads TGTGCCAGCAGCTTAGAAGGGGTCTACACCTTC. Amino acids: CASSLEGVYTF.

The chain recombines TRBV12-3 or TRBV12-4 with TRBJ1-1; TRBD1 is a possible D gene (6 bases). This CDR3 is 15 amino acids long. The germline V and J ends were trimmed by 4 bases and 0 bases, with 12 bases remaining between them. DNA of the CDR3: TGTGCCAGCAGTTCACCCAGGGGAATGAACACTGAAGCTTTCTTT. Its protein is CASSSPRGMNTEAFF.